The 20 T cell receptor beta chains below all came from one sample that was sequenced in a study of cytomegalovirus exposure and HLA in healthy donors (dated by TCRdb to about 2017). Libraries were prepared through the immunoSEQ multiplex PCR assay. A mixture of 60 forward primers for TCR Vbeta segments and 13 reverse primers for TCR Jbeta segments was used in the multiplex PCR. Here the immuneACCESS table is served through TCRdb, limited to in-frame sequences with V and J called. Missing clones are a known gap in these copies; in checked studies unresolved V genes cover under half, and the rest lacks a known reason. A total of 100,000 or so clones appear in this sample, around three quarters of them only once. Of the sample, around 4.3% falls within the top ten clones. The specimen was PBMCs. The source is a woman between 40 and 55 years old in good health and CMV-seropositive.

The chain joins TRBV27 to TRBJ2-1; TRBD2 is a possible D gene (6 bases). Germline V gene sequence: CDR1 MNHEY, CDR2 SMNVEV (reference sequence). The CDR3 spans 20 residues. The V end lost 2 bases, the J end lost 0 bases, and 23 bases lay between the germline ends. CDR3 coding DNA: TGTGCCAGCAGTTTAATTCGCGGGGTTGGGCTTAGGAGCTCCTACAATGAGCAGTTCTTC. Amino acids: CASSLIRGVGLRSSYNEQFF.

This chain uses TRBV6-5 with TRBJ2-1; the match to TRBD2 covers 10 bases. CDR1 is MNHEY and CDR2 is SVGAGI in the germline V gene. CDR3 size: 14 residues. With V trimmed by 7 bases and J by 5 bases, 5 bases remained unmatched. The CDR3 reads CASTTSGTHNEQFF. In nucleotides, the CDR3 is TGTGCCAGCACCACTAGCGGGACCCACAATGAGCAGTTCTTC.

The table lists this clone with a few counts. In DNA, the CDR3 is TGTGCCAGCAGTCCCGCGGTCACCCTAAGTGGGCAGTTCTTC. Amino acid sequence: CASSPAVTLSGQFF. The V call is TRBV14, the J call TRBJ2-1; unclear D gene. CDR1 SGHDN and CDR2 FVKESK come from the germline V gene. Trimming pared 6 bases from V and 12 bases from J, leaving 21 bases between. CDR3 length: 14 residues.

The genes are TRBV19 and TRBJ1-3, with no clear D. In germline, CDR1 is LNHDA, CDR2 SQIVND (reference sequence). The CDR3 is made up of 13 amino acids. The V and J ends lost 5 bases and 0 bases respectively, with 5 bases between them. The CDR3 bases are TGTGCCAGTAGTGGCAGCTCTGGAAACACCATATATTTT. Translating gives CASSGSSGNTIYF.

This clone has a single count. Here the CDR3 DNA reads TGTGCCAGCAGCCACTTAAGTGGCTACACCTTC. This codes for CASSHLSGYTF. V is TRBV6-6 and J is TRBJ1-2; D not certain. The germline gives CDR1 MNHNY, CDR2 SVGAGI (reference sequence). This CDR3 is 11 amino acids long. With 6 bases removed from V and 7 bases from J, the gap between germline ends came to 9 bases.

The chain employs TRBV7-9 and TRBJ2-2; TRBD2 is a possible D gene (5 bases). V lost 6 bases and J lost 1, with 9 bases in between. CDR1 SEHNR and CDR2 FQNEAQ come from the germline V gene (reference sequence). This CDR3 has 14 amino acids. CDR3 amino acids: CASRIGGNTGELFF. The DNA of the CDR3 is TGTGCCAGCAGGATCGGAGGGAACACCGGGGAGCTGTTTTTT.

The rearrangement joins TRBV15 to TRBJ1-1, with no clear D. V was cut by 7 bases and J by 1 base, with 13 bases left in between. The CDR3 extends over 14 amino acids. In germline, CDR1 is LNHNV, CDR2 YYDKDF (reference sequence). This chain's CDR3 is CATIEARGNTEAFF. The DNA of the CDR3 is TGTGCCACCATAGAGGCCCGAGGGAACACTGAAGCTTTCTTT.

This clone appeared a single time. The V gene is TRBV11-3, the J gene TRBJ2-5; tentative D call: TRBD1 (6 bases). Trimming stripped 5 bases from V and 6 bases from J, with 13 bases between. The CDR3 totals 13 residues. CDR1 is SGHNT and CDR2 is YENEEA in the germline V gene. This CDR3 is CASSPQGLKTQYF. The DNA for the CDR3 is TGTGCCAGCAGCCCACAGGGATTAAAGACCCAGTACTTC. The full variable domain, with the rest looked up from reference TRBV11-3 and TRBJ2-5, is EAGVVQSPRYKIIEKKQPVAFWCNPISGHNTLYWYLQNLGQGPELLIRYENEEAVDDSQLPKDRFSAERLKGVDSTLKIQPAELGDSAVYLCASSPQGLKTQYFGPGTRLLVL.

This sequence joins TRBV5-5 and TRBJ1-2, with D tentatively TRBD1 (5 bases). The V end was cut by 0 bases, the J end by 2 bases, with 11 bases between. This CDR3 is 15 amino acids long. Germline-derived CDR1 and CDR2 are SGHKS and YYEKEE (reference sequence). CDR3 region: CASSLAWEGNYGYTF. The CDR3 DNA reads TGTGCCAGCAGCTTGGCCTGGGAGGGGAACTATGGCTACACCTTC.

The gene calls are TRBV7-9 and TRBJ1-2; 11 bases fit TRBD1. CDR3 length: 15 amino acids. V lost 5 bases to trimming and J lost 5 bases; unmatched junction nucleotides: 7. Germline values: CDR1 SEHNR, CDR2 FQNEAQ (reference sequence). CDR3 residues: CASSPAGTGGYGYTF. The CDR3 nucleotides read TGTGCCAGCAGCCCCGCCGGGACAGGGGGGTATGGCTACACCTTC.

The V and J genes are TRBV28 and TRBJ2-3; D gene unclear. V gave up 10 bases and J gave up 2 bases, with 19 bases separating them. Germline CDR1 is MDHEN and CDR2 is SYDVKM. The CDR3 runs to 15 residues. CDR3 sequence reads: CATKINSFITDTQYF. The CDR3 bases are TGTGCCACAAAAATAAACAGTTTCATCACAGATACGCAGTATTTT.

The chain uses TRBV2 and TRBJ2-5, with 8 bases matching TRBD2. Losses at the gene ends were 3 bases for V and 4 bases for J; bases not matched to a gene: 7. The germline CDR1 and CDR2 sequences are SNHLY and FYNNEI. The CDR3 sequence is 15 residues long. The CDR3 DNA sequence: TGTGCCAGCAGTGACCCCGGGAGGGCCGGAGAGACCCAGTACTTC. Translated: CASSDPGRAGETQYF.

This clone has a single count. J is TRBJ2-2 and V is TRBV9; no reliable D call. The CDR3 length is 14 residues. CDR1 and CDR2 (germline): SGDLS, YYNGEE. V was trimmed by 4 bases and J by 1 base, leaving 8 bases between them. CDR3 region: CASSPAGNTGELFF. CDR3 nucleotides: TGTGCCAGCAGCCCTGCAGGGAACACCGGGGAGCTGTTTTTT.

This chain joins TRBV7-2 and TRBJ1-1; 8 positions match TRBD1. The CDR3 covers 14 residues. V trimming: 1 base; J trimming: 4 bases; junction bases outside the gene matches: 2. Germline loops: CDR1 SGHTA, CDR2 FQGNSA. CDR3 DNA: TGTGCCAGCAGCTTAGAGGGGACAGGCACTGAAGCTTTCTTT. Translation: CASSLEGTGTEAFF.

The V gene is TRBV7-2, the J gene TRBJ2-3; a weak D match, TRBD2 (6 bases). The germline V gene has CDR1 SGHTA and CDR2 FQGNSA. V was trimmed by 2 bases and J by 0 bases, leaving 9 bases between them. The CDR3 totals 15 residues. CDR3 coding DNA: TGTGCCAGCAGCTTAAGGGAGGCTAGCACAGATACGCAGTATTTT. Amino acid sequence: CASSLREASTDTQYF.

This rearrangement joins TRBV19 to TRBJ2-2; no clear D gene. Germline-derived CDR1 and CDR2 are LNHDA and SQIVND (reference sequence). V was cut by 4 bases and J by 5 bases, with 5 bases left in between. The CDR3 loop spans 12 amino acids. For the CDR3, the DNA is TGTGCCAGTAGTACGTCGACCGGGGAGCTGTTTTTT. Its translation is CASSTSTGELFF.

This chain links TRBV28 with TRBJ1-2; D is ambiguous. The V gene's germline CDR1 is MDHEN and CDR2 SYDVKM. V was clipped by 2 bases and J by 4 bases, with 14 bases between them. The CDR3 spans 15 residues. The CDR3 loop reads CASSLSGRFTYGYTF. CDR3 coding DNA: TGTGCCAGCAGTTTAAGTGGGAGGTTCACCTATGGCTACACCTTC.

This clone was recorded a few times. CDR3 coding DNA: TGCAGCGTTGAGGCCAGGAGGGGTGAAAAACTGTTTTTT. It specifies CSVEARRGEKLFF. V usage is TRBV29-1 and J usage is TRBJ1-4, with D possibly being TRBD1 (5 bases). V lost 3 bases and J lost 7, with 12 bases in between. The CDR3 is 13 residues long. From germline, CDR1 is SQVTM and CDR2 ANQGSEA.

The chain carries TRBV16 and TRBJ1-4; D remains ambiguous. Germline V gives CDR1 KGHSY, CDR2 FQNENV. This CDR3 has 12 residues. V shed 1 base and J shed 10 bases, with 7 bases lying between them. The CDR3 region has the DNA TGTGCCAGCAGCCAATTTACCGGAAAACTGTTTTTT. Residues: CASSQFTGKLFF.

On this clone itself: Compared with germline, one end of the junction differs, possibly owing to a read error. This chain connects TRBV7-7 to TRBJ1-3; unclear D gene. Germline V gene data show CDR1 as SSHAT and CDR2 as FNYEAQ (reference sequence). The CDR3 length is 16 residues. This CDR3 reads CASSLGLADSGNTIYF. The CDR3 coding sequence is TGTGCTAGCAGCTTAGGGCTGGCTGACTCTGGAAACACCATATATTTT.